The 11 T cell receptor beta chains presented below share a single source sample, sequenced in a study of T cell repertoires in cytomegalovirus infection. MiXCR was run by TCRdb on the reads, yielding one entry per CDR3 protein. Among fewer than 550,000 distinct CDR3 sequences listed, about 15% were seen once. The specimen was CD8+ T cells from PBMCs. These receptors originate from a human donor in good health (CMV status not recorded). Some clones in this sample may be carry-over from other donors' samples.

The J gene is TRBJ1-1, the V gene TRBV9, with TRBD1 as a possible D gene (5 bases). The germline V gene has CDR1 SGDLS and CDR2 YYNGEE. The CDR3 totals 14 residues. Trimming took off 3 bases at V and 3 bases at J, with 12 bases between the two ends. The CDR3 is CASSAWGGDTEAFF. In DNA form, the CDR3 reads TGTGCCAGCAGCGCCTGGGGGGGGGACACTGAAGCTTTCTTT.

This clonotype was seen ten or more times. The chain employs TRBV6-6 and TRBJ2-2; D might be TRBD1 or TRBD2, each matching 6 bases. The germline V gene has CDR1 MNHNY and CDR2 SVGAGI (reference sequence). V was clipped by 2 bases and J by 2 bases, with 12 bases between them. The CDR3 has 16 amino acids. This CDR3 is CASSYGGRRNTGELFF. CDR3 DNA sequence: TGTGCCAGCAGTTACGGGGGGCGGAGAAACACCGGGGAGCTGTTTTTT.

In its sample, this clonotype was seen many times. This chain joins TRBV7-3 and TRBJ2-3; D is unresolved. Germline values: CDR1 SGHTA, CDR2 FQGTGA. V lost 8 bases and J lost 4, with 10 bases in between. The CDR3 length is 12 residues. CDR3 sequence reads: CASGDGADTQYF. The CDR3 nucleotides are TGTGCCAGCGGCGATGGGGCAGATACGCAGTATTTT.

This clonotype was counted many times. The CDR3 DNA sequence: TGTGCCAGCAGCCCGCGGACAGGGAGAGGAGATACGCAGTATTTT. This codes for CASSPRTGRGDTQYF. The V and J genes are TRBV7-7 and TRBJ2-3; 8 bases match TRBD1. Trimming removed 5 bases from V and 5 bases from J; junction bases left unmatched: 9. Germline lookup yields CDR1 SSHAT and CDR2 FNYEAQ (reference sequence). The CDR3 runs 15 residues.

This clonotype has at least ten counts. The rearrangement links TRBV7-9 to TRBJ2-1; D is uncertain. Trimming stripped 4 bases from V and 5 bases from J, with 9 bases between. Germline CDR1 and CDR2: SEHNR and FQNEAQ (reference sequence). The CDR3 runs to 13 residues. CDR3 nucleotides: TGTGCCAGCAGCTCCCGGCTCCACAATGAGCAGTTCTTC. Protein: CASSSRLHNEQFF. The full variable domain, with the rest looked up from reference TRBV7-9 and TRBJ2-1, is DTGVSQNPRHKITKRGQNVTFRCDPISEHNRLYWYRQTLGQGPEFLTYFQNEAQLEKSRLLSDRFSAERPKGSFSTLEIQRTEQGDSAMYLCASSSRLHNEQFFGPGTRLTVL.

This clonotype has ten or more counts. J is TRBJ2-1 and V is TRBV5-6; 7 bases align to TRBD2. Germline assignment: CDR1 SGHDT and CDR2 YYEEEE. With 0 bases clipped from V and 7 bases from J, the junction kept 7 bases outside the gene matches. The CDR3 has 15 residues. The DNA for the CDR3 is TGTGCCAGCAGCTTGGGACGACTAGCTCGGAATGAGCAGTTCTTC. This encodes CASSLGRLARNEQFF.

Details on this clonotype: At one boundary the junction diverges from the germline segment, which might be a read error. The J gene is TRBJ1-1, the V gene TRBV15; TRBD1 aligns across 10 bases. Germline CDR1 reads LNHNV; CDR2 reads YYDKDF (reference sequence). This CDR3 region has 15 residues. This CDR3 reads CATSRDRGRRTEAFF. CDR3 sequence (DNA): TGTGCCACCAGCCGAGACAGGGGGCGTCGGACTGAAGCTTTCTTT.

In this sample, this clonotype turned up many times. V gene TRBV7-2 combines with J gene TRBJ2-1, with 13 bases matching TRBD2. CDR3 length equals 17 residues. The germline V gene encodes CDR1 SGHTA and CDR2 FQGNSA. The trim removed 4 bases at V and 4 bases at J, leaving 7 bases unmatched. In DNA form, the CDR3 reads TGTGCCAGCAGCTCCGGACTAGCGGGAGCTTGGTACAATGAGCAGTTCTTC. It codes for CASSSGLAGAWYNEQFF.

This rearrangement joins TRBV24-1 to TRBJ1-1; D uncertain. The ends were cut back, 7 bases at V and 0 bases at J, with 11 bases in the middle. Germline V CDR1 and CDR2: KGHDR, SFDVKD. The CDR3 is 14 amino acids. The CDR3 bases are TGTGCCACCAGGGGCAGGAGGGTGAACACTGAAGCTTTCTTT. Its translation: CATRGRRVNTEAFF.

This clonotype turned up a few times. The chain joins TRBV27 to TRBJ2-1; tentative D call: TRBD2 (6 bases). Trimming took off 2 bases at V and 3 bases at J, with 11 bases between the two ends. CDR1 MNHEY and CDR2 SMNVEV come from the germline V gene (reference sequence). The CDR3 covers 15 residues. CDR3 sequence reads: CASSLGLAIYNEQFF. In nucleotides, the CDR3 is TGTGCCAGCAGTTTAGGTCTAGCGATCTACAATGAGCAGTTCTTC.

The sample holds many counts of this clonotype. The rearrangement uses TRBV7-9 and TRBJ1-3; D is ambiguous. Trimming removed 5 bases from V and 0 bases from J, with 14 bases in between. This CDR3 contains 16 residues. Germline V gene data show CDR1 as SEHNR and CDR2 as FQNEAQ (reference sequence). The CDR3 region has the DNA TGTGCCAGCAGCCGCCAAACAGCCTACTCTGGAAACACCATATATTTT. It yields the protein CASSRQTAYSGNTIYF. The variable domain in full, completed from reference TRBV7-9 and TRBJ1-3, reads DTGVSQNPRHKITKRGQNVTFRCDPISEHNRLYWYRQTLGQGPEFLTYFQNEAQLEKSRLLSDRFSAERPKGSFSTLEIQRTEQGDSAMYLCASSRQTAYSGNTIYFGEGSWLTVV.